A selection of T cell receptor beta chains follows, all from one sample in a study of breast tumors, draining lymph nodes, adjacent tissues. TCRdb called the multiplex PCR reads again in MiXCR, with one record for every CDR3 protein. The table has approximately 120,000 distinct CDR3 sequences, 21% seen once. The specimen was axillary lymph node tissue. The receptors here all came from a female donor with breast cancer. Some clones in this sample may be carry-over from other donors' samples. CDR3s include the opening cysteine and the closing phenylalanine or tryptophan. A D gene is named only where the DNA matches it firmly. The size of a clone is reported for some rows only, either as once, few or many, or as a class for expanded clones.

TRBJ2-7 . many TRBV4-1 CASSQGVGYEQYF TGCGCCAGCAGCCAAGGAGTGGGCTACGAGCAGTACTTC
TRBJ1-2 . many TRBV7-8 CASSLFGSNTNYGYTF TGTGCCAGCAGCTTATTTGGATCTAACACCAACTATGGCTACACCTTC
TRBJ1-2 . many TRBV27 CASSLRTGMNGYTF TGTGCCAGCAGTTTACGGACGGGGATGAATGGCTACACCTTC
TRBJ2-5 . many TRBV19 CASSGRGGETQYF TGTGCCAGTAGTGGCCGGGGTGGGGAGACCCAGTACTTC
TRBJ2-7 TRBD2 many TRBV7-2 CASSLLPGTSGNEQYF TGTGCCAGCAGCTTACTCCCCGGGACTAGCGGGAACGAGCAGTACTTC
TRBJ2-1 . . TRBV28 CASSHEGGQFF TGTGCCAGCAGTCACGAGGGCGGGCAGTTCTTC
TRBJ2-5 TRBD2 many TRBV20-1 CSARVGAGGEETQYF TGCAGTGCTAGAGTGGGTGCGGGGGGGGAGGAGACCCAGTACTTC
TRBJ2-1 . many TRBV20-1 CSASWYRSYNEQFF TGCAGTGCTTCCTGGTATAGGTCCTACAATGAGCAGTTCTTC
TRBJ2-1 . many TRBV15 CATSPPGTYNEQFF TGTGCCACCAGCCCGCCGGGAACTTACAATGAGCAGTTCTTC
TRBJ1-4 . few TRBV14 CASSQDRLDEKLFF TGTGCCAGCAGCCAAGACAGGTTGGATGAAAAACTGTTTTTT
TRBJ2-1 TRBD2 few TRBV28 CASSEGTSGNNEQFF TGTGCCAGCAGCGAGGGGACTAGCGGGAACAATGAGCAGTTCTTC
TRBJ1-2 . many TRBV11-2 CASSLDPEGTPGYTF TGTGCCAGCAGCTTAGATCCGGAAGGGACCCCTGGCTACACCTTC
TRBJ1-5 . many TRBV6-1 CASRGWLSNQPQHF TGTGCCAGCAGGGGGTGGTTAAGCAATCAGCCCCAGCATTTT
TRBJ2-1 . many TRBV11-2 CASSTQLSYNEQFF TGTGCCAGCAGCACACAACTCTCCTACAATGAGCAGTTCTTC